The 27 T cell receptor beta chains presented below share a single source sample, sequenced in a study of cytomegalovirus exposure and HLA in healthy donors. The primer mix had 60 Vbeta and 13 Jbeta primers. Sequenced by immunoSEQ multiplex PCR; TCRdb stores in-frame clones only, minus some. The table includes 150,000 to 200,000 clones, more than 75% detected once. Sequencing input: PBMCs. The source of these receptors is a woman in her forties or fifties in good health and CMV-seropositive.

This clone was detected a few times. The chain employs TRBV10-1 and TRBJ1-1; 7 nucleotides line up with TRBD1. CDR3 length: 14 amino acids. Germline V gene sequence: CDR1 WNHNN, CDR2 SYGVQD (reference sequence). Trimming at V came to 2 bases and at J to 0 bases, leaving 0 bases not matched to a gene. The CDR3 nucleotides are TGCGCCAGCAGTGAGGGGACAGTGAACACTGAAGCTTTCTTT. Translation gives CASSEGTVNTEAFF.

V and J are TRBV5-1 and TRBJ2-1; 8 bases match TRBD1. Germline V gives CDR1 SGHRS, CDR2 YFSETQ. There are 17 residues in the CDR3. The V segment lost 3 bases and the J segment 5 bases; nucleotides outside the gene matches: 13. CDR3 sequence: CASSSSPGQGLHNEQFF. DNA of the CDR3: TGCGCCAGCAGCTCCAGCCCCGGACAGGGTCTCCACAATGAGCAGTTCTTC.

The V call is TRBV5-4, the J call TRBJ2-1; the match to TRBD2 covers 7 bases. The length of the CDR3 is 15 residues. Germline V CDR1 and CDR2: SGHNT, YYREEE (reference sequence). V shed 2 bases and J 6 bases; nucleotides not matched to a gene: 8. The CDR3 spells CASSFRDPGGNEQFF. Here the CDR3 DNA reads TGTGCCAGCAGCTTCCGGGACCCGGGGGGCAATGAGCAGTTCTTC.

V and J are TRBV5-1 and TRBJ2-1, with 8 bases matching TRBD2. Germline lookup yields CDR1 SGHRS and CDR2 YFSETQ. The CDR3 length is 15 residues. The V gene end was trimmed by 3 bases and the J gene end by 7 bases; junction bases not matched to a gene: 9. CDR3 in amino acids: CASSSNGGAENEQFF. The CDR3 DNA is TGCGCCAGCAGCTCAAACGGGGGGGCGGAGAATGAGCAGTTCTTC.

This clone was found a few times. The rearrangement joins TRBV7-9 to TRBJ2-1; perhaps TRBD1 as D (6 bases). This CDR3 has 17 residues. Germline V CDR1 and CDR2: SEHNR, FQNEAQ (reference sequence). V shed 4 bases and J shed 0 bases, with 16 bases lying between them. CDR3 region: CASSSYRDLSSYNEQFF. The DNA of the CDR3 is TGTGCCAGCAGCTCCTACAGGGACCTAAGCTCCTACAATGAGCAGTTCTTC.

The rearrangement uses TRBV9 and TRBJ1-6; D is unresolved. V lost 0 bases to trimming and J lost 10 bases, with 17 bases between them. Germline V gives CDR1 SGDLS, CDR2 YYNGEE. The CDR3 has 16 residues. In DNA, the CDR3 is TGTGCCAGCAGCGTAGCTAGATCCCTTTCGGGATCACCCCTCCACTTT. Translating gives CASSVARSLSGSPLHF.

This chain joins TRBV9 and TRBJ2-7; a possible D gene is TRBD1 (6 bases). From germline, CDR1 is SGDLS and CDR2 YYNGEE. The CDR3 runs 14 residues. V gave up 1 base and J gave up 0 bases, with 8 bases separating them. In DNA form, the CDR3 reads TGTGCCAGCAGCGTACAGGGGAGCTCCTACGAGCAGTACTTC. It specifies CASSVQGSSYEQYF. Looking up the rest from reference TRBV9 and TRBJ2-7 gives the full variable domain: DSGVTQTPKHLITATGQRVTLRCSPRSGDLSVYWYQQSLDQGLQFLIQYYNGEERAKGNILERFSAQQFPDLHSELNLSSLELGDSALYFCASSVQGSSYEQYFGPGTRLTVT.

This chain uses TRBV7-9 with TRBJ1-1; 11 bases align to TRBD1. Trimming removed 1 base from V and 4 bases from J; junction bases left unmatched: 2. This CDR3 is built from 15 residues. The V gene's germline CDR1 is SEHNR and CDR2 FQNEAQ (reference sequence). The CDR3 bases are TGTGCCAGCAGCTTAGGGGACAGGGGGAGCACTGAAGCTTTCTTT. This codes for CASSLGDRGSTEAFF.

V and J are TRBV5-1 and TRBJ1-2, with a tentative D call TRBD1 (6 bases). This CDR3 has 14 residues. V lost 0 bases and J lost 4, with 10 bases in between. Germline CDR1 SGHRS, CDR2 YFSETQ. CDR3 region: CASSLADRLYGYTF. CDR3 bases: TGCGCCAGCAGCTTGGCAGACAGGCTCTATGGCTACACCTTC.

The rearrangement links TRBV7-9 to TRBJ2-3; a possible D gene is TRBD2 (6 bases). Trimming removed 2 bases at V and 2 bases at J, with 11 bases between. The CDR3 length is 15 residues. Germline V gene sequence: CDR1 SEHNR, CDR2 FQNEAQ (reference sequence). The DNA of the CDR3 is TGTGCCAGCAGCTTACCGGGGGATAACACAGATACGCAGTATTTT. Protein: CASSLPGDNTDTQYF. Variable domain in full (rest from reference TRBV7-9 and TRBJ2-3): DTGVSQNPRHKITKRGQNVTFRCDPISEHNRLYWYRQTLGQGPEFLTYFQNEAQLEKSRLLSDRFSAERPKGSFSTLEIQRTEQGDSAMYLCASSLPGDNTDTQYFGPGTRLTVL.

The genes are TRBV2 and TRBJ2-3; 13 bases are a match to TRBD2. The trim removed 8 bases at V and 0 bases at J, leaving 5 bases unmatched. CDR3 length: 16 residues. Germline lookup yields CDR1 SNHLY and CDR2 FYNNEI. In DNA form, the CDR3 reads TGTGCCAGCGTTGGACTAGCGGGGGCGAGCACAGATACGCAGTATTTT. Encoded protein: CASVGLAGASTDTQYF.

This clone was observed a single time. The chain uses TRBV11-1 and TRBJ2-3, with unresolved D. The V and J ends lost 7 bases and 4 bases respectively, with 15 bases between them. This CDR3 spans 14 amino acids. Germline V gene data show CDR1 as SGHAT and CDR2 as FQDESV (reference sequence). CDR3 region: CASMGRRSADTQYF. CDR3 coding DNA: TGTGCCAGCATGGGCCGACGGTCCGCAGATACGCAGTATTTT.

Of note for this clone: No conserved phenylalanine or tryptophan ends this CDR3, so it is likely a read error. V and J are TRBV5-1 and TRBJ1-6, with 7 bases aligning to TRBD1. Germline V CDR1 and CDR2: SGHRS, YFSETQ. The V segment lost 0 bases and the J segment 9 bases; nucleotides outside the gene matches: 6. This CDR3 contains 15 residues. CDR3 residues: CASSLDQGVGSPLHL. CDR3 coding DNA: TGCGCCAGCAGCTTGGATCAGGGGGTAGGTTCACCCCTCCACCTT.

V gene TRBV12-5 combines with J gene TRBJ2-5; 10 nucleotides match TRBD1. With V trimmed by 5 bases and J by 5 bases, 5 bases remained unmatched. The germline gives CDR1 LGHNT, CDR2 FRNRAP. There are 14 residues in the CDR3. Written as DNA, the CDR3 is TGTGCTAGTGGTCGGACAGGGGGGCACGAGACCCAGTACTTC. It encodes CASGRTGGHETQYF.

The chain combines TRBV9 with TRBJ1-6; the match to TRBD1 covers 7 bases. The trim removed 4 bases at V and 10 bases at J, leaving 8 bases unmatched. Germline loops: CDR1 SGDLS, CDR2 YYNGEE. This CDR3 is built from 14 residues. The CDR3 reads CASSTDRAGSPLHF. For the CDR3, the DNA is TGTGCCAGCAGCACCGACAGGGCTGGCTCACCCCTCCACTTT.

V is TRBV5-1 and J is TRBJ1-3; D remains unclear. This CDR3 has 15 amino acids. Germline V CDR1 and CDR2: SGHRS, YFSETQ. Deletions cut 5 bases from V and 0 bases from J, with 12 bases between. The CDR3 DNA is TGCGCCAGCAGGTTAGACACTGACTCTGGAAACACCATATATTTT. As protein: CASRLDTDSGNTIYF.

The rearrangement joins TRBV19 to TRBJ1-5; maybe TRBD1 (5 bases). The CDR3 loop spans 14 amino acids. Trimming took off 4 bases at V and 3 bases at J, with 10 bases between the two ends. The germline gives CDR1 LNHDA, CDR2 SQIVND (reference sequence). The CDR3 here is CASSTGNINQPQHF. The DNA for the CDR3 is TGTGCCAGTAGTACAGGGAATATCAATCAGCCCCAGCATTTT.

This clone was observed once. V is TRBV6-4 and J is TRBJ2-3, with 10 bases lining up with TRBD2. This CDR3 region has 16 residues. J was trimmed by 3 bases and V by 3 bases; bases with no gene match: 6. Per germline, CDR1 MRHNA and CDR2 SNTAGT. The CDR3 sequence is CASSEQAGGGTDTQYF. In DNA form, the CDR3 reads TGTGCCAGCAGTGAACAAGCGGGGGGGGGAACAGATACGCAGTATTTT.

V gene TRBV5-1 combines with J gene TRBJ1-2; D may be TRBD1 (5 bases). Germline V gives CDR1 SGHRS, CDR2 YFSETQ. Trimming took 0 bases from V and 0 from J, leaving 9 bases between them. The CDR3 loop spans 15 amino acids. The CDR3 protein is CASSLAGRTNYGYTF. CDR3 DNA: TGCGCCAGCAGCTTGGCAGGGAGGACTAACTATGGCTACACCTTC.

The chain links TRBV7-3 to TRBJ1-1; D is unclear. Deletions cut 3 bases from V and 0 bases from J, with 5 bases between. This CDR3 has 13 amino acids. CDR1 is SGHTA, CDR2 FQGTGA, per germline. This chain's CDR3 is CASSFAMNTEAFF. The CDR3 nucleotides are TGTGCCAGCAGCTTCGCGATGAACACTGAAGCTTTCTTT. The entire variable domain, with the rest obtained from reference TRBV7-3 and TRBJ1-1, is as follows: GAGVSQTPSNKVTEKGKYVELRCDPISGHTALYWYRQSLGQGPEFLIYFQGTGAADDSGLPNDRFFAVRPEGSVSTLKIQRTERGDSAVYLCASSFAMNTEAFFGQGTRLTVV.

The genes are TRBV10-3 and TRBJ2-3; a weak D match, TRBD1 (6 bases). The length of the CDR3 is 12 residues. CDR1 is ENHRY, CDR2 SYGVKD, per germline. Trimming removed 0 bases at V and 10 bases at J, with 8 bases between. The CDR3 spells CAISESQGSQYF. The CDR3 nucleotides are TGTGCCATCAGTGAGTCACAGGGATCGCAGTATTTT.

This clone was recorded once. The genes are TRBV27 and TRBJ2-5; no clear D gene. Near its end, the DNA agrees better with TRBJ2-7, so the J call may be wrong. CDR3 length: 13 residues. Germline V gene lookup returns CDR1 MNHEY and CDR2 SMNVEV (reference sequence). The DNA of the CDR3 is TGTGCCAGTGCCGGGTTGCCTACCTACGAGCAGTACTTC. The encoded protein is CASAGLPTYEQYF.

This clone has only a few counts. The chain joins TRBV10-3 to TRBJ1-1; 11 bases agree with TRBD1. The CDR3 extends over 13 amino acids. Germline trimming cut 11 bases from V and 4 bases from J; bases unmatched to any gene: 6. The V gene's germline CDR1 is ENHRY and CDR2 SYGVKD. This CDR3 reads CAAGTGGSTEAFF. The CDR3 DNA sequence: TGTGCCGCCGGGACAGGGGGAAGCACTGAAGCTTTCTTT.

The chain recombines TRBV9 with TRBJ2-5, with 7 bases lining up with TRBD2. This CDR3 region has 13 residues. CDR1 SGDLS and CDR2 YYNGEE come from the germline V gene. V was clipped by 0 bases and J by 9 bases; unmatched bases: 5. The CDR3 sequence: CASSVVSGGSQYF. CDR3 DNA sequence: TGTGCCAGCAGCGTAGTCTCGGGGGGTTCCCAGTACTTC. Using reference TRBV9 and TRBJ2-5 for the parts outside the CDR3, the full variable domain is DSGVTQTPKHLITATGQRVTLRCSPRSGDLSVYWYQQSLDQGLQFLIQYYNGEERAKGNILERFSAQQFPDLHSELNLSSLELGDSALYFCASSVVSGGSQYFGPGTRLLVL.

V and J are TRBV7-9 and TRBJ2-2, with D tentatively TRBD1 (5 bases). In germline, CDR1 is SEHNR, CDR2 FQNEAQ (reference sequence). Trimming removed 2 bases at V and 2 bases at J, with 12 bases between. The CDR3 runs to 16 residues. DNA of the CDR3: TGTGCCAGCAGCTTACTCAGGGTGACTAACACCGGGGAGCTGTTTTTT. Translated: CASSLLRVTNTGELFF.

This chain links TRBV7-9 with TRBJ2-3; TRBD2 agrees at 10 bases. V was pared by 5 bases and J by 1 base, with 3 bases of the junction left unmatched. The germline V gene encodes CDR1 SEHNR and CDR2 FQNEAQ (reference sequence). The CDR3 runs 15 residues. CDR3 in DNA: TGTGCCAGCAGCATTCTAGCGGGGGGCACAGATACGCAGTATTTT. This encodes CASSILAGGTDTQYF. The whole variable domain, remainder taken from reference TRBV7-9 and TRBJ2-3, is DTGVSQNPRHKITKRGQNVTFRCDPISEHNRLYWYRQTLGQGPEFLTYFQNEAQLEKSRLLSDRFSAERPKGSFSTLEIQRTEQGDSAMYLCASSILAGGTDTQYFGPGTRLTVL.

The chain uses TRBV5-1 and TRBJ2-3; the D gene is possibly TRBD2 (6 bases). The CDR3 length is 17 residues. V was shortened by 3 bases and J by 0 bases, with 17 bases between the two germline ends. CDR1 SGHRS and CDR2 YFSETQ come from the germline V gene. The CDR3 protein is CASSWPQRAGSTDTQYF. The CDR3 DNA reads as TGCGCCAGCAGCTGGCCCCAGAGGGCGGGGAGCACAGATACGCAGTATTTT.